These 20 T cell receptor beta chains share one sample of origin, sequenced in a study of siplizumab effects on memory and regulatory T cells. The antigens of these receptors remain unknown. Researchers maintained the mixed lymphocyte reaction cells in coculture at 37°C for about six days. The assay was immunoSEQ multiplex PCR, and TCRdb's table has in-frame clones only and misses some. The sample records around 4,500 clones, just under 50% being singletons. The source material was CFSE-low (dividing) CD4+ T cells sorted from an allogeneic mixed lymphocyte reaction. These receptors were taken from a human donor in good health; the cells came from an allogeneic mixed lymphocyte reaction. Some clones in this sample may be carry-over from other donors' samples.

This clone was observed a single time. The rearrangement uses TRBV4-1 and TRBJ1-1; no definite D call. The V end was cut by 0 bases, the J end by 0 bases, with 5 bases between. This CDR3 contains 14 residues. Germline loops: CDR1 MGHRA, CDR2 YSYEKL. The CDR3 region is CASSQDRVNTEAFF. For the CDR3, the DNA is TGCGCCAGCAGCCAAGATCGGGTGAACACTGAAGCTTTCTTT.

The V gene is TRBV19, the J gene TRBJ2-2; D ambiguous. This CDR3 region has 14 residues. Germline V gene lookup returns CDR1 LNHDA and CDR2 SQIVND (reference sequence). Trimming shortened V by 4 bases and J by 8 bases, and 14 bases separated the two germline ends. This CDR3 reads CASSRAAVVGELFF. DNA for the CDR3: TGTGCCAGTAGTAGGGCGGCGGTAGTTGGGGAGCTGTTTTTT.

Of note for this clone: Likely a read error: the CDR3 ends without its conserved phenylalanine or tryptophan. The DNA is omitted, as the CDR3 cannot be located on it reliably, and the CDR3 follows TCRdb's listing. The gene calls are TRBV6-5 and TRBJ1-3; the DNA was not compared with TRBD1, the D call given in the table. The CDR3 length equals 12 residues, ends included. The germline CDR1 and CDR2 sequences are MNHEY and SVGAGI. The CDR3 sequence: CASSDPWDKGTV.

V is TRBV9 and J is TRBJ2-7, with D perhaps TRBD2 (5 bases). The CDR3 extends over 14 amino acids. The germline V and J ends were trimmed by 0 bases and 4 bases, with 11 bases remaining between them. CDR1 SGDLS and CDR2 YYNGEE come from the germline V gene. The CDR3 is CASSVAPSPYEQYF. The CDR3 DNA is TGTGCCAGCAGCGTAGCTCCTAGCCCATACGAGCAGTACTTC.

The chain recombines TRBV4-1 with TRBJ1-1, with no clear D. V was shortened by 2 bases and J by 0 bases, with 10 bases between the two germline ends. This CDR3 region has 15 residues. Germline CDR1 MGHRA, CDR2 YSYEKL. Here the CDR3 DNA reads TGCGCCAGCAGCCAATCTTTGTTATTGAACACTGAAGCTTTCTTT. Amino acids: CASSQSLLLNTEAFF.

This CDR3 is CASSLGRRSQRDYNSPLHF. DNA for the CDR3: TGCGCCAGCAGCTTGGGACGACGCTCCCAGCGAGATTATAATTCACCCCTCCACTTT. The genes are TRBV5-1 and TRBJ1-6; unclear D gene. V lost 0 bases and J 4 bases, leaving 20 bases between the germline ends. Germline loops: CDR1 SGHRS, CDR2 YFSETQ. This CDR3 has 19 amino acids.

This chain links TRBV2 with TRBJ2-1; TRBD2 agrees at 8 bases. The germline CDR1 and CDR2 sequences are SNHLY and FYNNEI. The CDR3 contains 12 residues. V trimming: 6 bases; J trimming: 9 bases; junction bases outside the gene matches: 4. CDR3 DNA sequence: TGTGCCAGCAGCGGGAGGGGGGGTGAGCAGTTCTTC. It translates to CASSGRGGEQFF.

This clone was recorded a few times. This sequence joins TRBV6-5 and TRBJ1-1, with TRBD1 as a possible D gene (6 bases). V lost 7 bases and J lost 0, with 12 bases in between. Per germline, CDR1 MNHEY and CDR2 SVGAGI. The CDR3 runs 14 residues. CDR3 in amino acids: CASTRGQLNTEAFF. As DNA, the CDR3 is TGTGCCAGCACGCGTGGACAGCTGAACACTGAAGCTTTCTTT.

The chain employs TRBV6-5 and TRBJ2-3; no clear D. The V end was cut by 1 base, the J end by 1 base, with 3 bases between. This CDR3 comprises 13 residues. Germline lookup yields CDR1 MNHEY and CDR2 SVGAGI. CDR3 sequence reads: CASSYYGTDTQYF. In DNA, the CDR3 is TGTGCCAGCAGTTACTACGGCACAGATACGCAGTATTTT.

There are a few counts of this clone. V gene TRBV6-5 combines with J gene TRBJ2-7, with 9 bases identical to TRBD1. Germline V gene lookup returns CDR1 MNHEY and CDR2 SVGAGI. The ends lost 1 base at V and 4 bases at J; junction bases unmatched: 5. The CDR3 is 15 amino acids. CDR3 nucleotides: TGTGCCAGCAGTTACTTCCCGGGACAGGGTTACGAGCAGTACTTC. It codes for CASSYFPGQGYEQYF.

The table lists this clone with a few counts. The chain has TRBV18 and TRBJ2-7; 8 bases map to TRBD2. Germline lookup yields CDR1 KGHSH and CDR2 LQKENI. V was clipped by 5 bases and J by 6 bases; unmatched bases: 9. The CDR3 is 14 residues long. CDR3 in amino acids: CASSFLAGSGEQYF. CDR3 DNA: TGTGCCAGCTCATTTTTAGCGGGATCGGGCGAGCAGTACTTC.

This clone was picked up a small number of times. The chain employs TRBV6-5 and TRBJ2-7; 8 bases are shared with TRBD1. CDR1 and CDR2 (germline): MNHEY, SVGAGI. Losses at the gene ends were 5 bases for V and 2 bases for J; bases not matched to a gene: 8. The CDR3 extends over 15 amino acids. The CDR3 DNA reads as TGTGCCAGCAGTCCTCGGACAGGGAGCCCCTACGAGCAGTACTTC. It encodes CASSPRTGSPYEQYF.

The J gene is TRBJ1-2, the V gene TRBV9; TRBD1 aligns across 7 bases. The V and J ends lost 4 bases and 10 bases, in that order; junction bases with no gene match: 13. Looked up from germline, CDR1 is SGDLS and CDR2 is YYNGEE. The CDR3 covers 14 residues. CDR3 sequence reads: CASSFMTGYRPYTF. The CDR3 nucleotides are TGTGCCAGCAGCTTCATGACAGGGTACAGGCCCTACACCTTC.

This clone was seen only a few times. CDR3 amino acids: CASSYVLAGGETQYF. Written as DNA, the CDR3 is TGTGCCAGCAGTTACGTGCTAGCGGGAGGAGAGACCCAGTACTTC. The V call is TRBV6-5, the J call TRBJ2-5; TRBD2 matches at 11 bases. The CDR3 runs to 15 residues. V shed 2 bases, J shed 4 bases, and the junction held 3 bases outside the gene matches. Germline lookup yields CDR1 MNHEY and CDR2 SVGAGI.

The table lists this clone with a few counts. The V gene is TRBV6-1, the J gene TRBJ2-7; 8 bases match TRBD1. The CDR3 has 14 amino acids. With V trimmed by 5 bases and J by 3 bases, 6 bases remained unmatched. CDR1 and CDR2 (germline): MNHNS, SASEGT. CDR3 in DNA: TGTGCCAGCAGTCGCCCAGGACAGGGCTACGAGCAGTACTTC. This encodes CASSRPGQGYEQYF.

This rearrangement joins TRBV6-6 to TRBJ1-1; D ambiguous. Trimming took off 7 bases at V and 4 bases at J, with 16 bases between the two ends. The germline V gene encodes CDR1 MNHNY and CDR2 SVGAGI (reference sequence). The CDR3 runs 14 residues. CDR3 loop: CASTPSLGVTEAFF. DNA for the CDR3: TGTGCCAGCACCCCTAGTCTCGGGGTCACTGAAGCTTTCTTT.

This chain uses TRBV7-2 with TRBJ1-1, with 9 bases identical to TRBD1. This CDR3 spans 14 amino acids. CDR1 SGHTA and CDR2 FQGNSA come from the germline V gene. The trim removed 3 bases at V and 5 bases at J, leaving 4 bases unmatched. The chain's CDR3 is CASSFADRGTEAFF. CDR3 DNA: TGTGCCAGCAGCTTTGCGGACAGGGGTACTGAAGCTTTCTTT.

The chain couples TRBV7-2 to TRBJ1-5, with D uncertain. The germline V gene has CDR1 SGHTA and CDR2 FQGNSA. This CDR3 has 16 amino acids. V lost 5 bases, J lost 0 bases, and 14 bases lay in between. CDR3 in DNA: TGTGCCAGCAGCCACCTTGGAGGGTTTAGCAATCAGCCCCAGCATTTT. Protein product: CASSHLGGFSNQPQHF.

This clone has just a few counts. The CDR3 spells CASSLGQGSSYEQYF. The CDR3 nucleotides read TGCGCCAGCAGCCTGGGACAGGGGTCATCCTACGAGCAGTACTTC. The chain links TRBV5-1 to TRBJ2-7; 10 bases are shared with TRBD1. The CDR3 loop spans 15 amino acids. CDR1 SGHRS and CDR2 YFSETQ come from the germline V gene. J was trimmed by 1 base and V by 4 bases; bases with no gene match: 5.

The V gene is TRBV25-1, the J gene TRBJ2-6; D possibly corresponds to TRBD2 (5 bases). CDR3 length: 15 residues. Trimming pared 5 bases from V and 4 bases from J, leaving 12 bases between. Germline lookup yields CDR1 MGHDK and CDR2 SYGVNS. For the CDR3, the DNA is TGTGCCAGCAGTCTACGGACTGGCGGGGCCAACGTCCTGACTTTC. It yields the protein CASSLRTGGANVLTF.